Following are 8 T cell receptor beta chains from one sample sequenced in a study of blood T cell repertoires in COVID-19. Method: immunoSEQ multiplex PCR; TCRdb's copy keeps in-frame clones and lacks some. The table has around 250,000 clones, around 80% seen once; the top ten hold less than 5.5%. The sequenced sample consisted of PBMCs or T cells enriched from blood (not recorded which). The source of these receptors is a man between 40 and 49 years old who had been exposed to COVID-19.

The J gene is TRBJ2-5, the V gene TRBV11-3; 11 bases line up with TRBD1. The germline V gene encodes CDR1 SGHNT and CDR2 YENEEA. The CDR3 totals 14 residues. The ends lost 8 bases at V and 5 bases at J; junction bases unmatched: 7. This chain's CDR3 is CASGEGQGEETQYF. The CDR3 nucleotides read TGTGCCAGCGGAGAGGGACAGGGGGAGGAGACCCAGTACTTC. The full variable domain, its missing parts supplied by reference TRBV11-3 and TRBJ2-5, is EAGVVQSPRYKIIEKKQPVAFWCNPISGHNTLYWYLQNLGQGPELLIRYENEEAVDDSQLPKDRFSAERLKGVDSTLKIQPAELGDSAVYLCASGEGQGEETQYFGPGTRLLVL.

J is TRBJ2-3 and V is TRBV2; 8 nucleotides match TRBD2. CDR1 is SNHLY and CDR2 is FYNNEI in the germline V gene. The CDR3 spans 15 residues. The V gene end was trimmed by 7 bases and the J gene end by 4 bases; junction bases not matched to a gene: 10. CDR3 amino acids: CASNRLAGGADTQYF. The CDR3 nucleotides read TGTGCCAGCAACAGGCTAGCGGGCGGGGCAGATACGCAGTATTTT.

Regarding this clone: The same CDR3 can be traced to other DNA sequences in this sample. The chain has TRBV12-3 or TRBV12-4 and TRBJ2-3; D is ambiguous. The CDR3 extends over 13 amino acids. V was trimmed by 4 bases and J by 1 base, leaving 6 bases between them. CDR3 coding DNA: TGTGCCAGCAGTTCCTCCGGCACAGATACGCAGTATTTT. This encodes CASSSSGTDTQYF.

The chain uses TRBV12-3 or TRBV12-4 and TRBJ2-5; D uncertain. Trimming removed 3 bases at V and 2 bases at J, with 4 bases between. The CDR3 is 12 amino acids. The CDR3 DNA reads TGTGCCAGCAGTTTCCAACAAGAGACCCAGTACTTC. Its protein is CASSFQQETQYF.

This clone was recorded only once. The chain carries TRBV30 and TRBJ2-1, with no clear D. Trimming took off 5 bases at V and 8 bases at J, with 10 bases between the two ends. The CDR3 sequence is 11 residues long. From germline, CDR1 is GTSNPN and CDR2 SVGIG (reference sequence). The CDR3 bases are TGTGCCTGGGCGACTCGGGATGAGCAGTTCTTC. Its protein is CAWATRDEQFF.

This chain connects TRBV15 to TRBJ2-6, with D unresolved. The CDR3 has 16 residues. Germline V gene sequence: CDR1 LNHNV, CDR2 YYDKDF (reference sequence). V was shortened by 0 bases and J by 2 bases, with 8 bases between the two germline ends. CDR3 bases: TGTGCCACCAGCAGAGATTTCAGTACTGGGGCCAACGTCCTGACTTTC. The encoded protein is CATSRDFSTGANVLTF.

The rearrangement joins TRBV27 to TRBJ2-1; TRBD2 matches at 11 bases. Germline V gene sequence: CDR1 MNHEY, CDR2 SMNVEV (reference sequence). V was clipped by 7 bases and J by 1 base; unmatched bases: 9. The CDR3 covers 17 residues. The CDR3 DNA follows: TGTGCCAGCAATCCTATTAGCGGGAGGGTATCCTACAATGAGCAGTTCTTC. Its translation is CASNPISGRVSYNEQFF.

The chain combines TRBV5-1 with TRBJ2-5, with D maybe TRBD2 (6 bases). This CDR3 spans 15 amino acids. Germline V gene data show CDR1 as SGHRS and CDR2 as YFSETQ. V was clipped by 0 bases and J by 5 bases, with 14 bases between them. The CDR3 DNA follows: TGCGCCAGCAGCTTGGCTGCGGGACCGGCGGAGACCCAGTACTTC. This encodes CASSLAAGPAETQYF.